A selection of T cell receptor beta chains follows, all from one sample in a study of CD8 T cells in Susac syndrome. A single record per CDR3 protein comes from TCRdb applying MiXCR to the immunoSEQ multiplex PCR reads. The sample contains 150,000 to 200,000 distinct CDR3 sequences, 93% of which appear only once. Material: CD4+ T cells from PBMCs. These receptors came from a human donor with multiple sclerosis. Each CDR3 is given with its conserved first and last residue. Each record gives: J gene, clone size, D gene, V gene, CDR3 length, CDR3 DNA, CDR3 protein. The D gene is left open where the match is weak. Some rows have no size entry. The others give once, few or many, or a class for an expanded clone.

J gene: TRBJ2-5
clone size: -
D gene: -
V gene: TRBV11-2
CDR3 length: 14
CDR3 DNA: TGTGCCAGCAGCTTTAATAGCGCCCGAGAAACCCAGTACTTC
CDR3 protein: CASSFNSARETQYF

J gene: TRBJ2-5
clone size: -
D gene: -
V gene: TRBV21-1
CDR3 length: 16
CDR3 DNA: TGTGCCAGCAGCAAAGCTGGCGCGGGACGGCAAGAGACCCAGTACTTC
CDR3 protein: CASSKAGAGRQETQYF

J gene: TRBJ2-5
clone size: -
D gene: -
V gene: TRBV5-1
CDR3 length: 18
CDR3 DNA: TGCGCCAGCAGCTTGGACCGAGACAGGGACTTGTACCAAGAGACCCAGTACTTC
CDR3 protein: CASSLDRDRDLYQETQYF

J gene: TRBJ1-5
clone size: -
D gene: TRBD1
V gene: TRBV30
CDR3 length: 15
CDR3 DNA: TGTGCCTGGAGTCCCTCCGGGACAGCGGGGCAGCCCCAGCATTTT
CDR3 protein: CAWSPSGTAGQPQHF

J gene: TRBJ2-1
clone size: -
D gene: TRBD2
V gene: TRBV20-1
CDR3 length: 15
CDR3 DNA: TGCAGTGCTAGATCGCTAGCGGGGGGGCTGGGTGAGCAGTTCTTC
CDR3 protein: CSARSLAGGLGEQFF

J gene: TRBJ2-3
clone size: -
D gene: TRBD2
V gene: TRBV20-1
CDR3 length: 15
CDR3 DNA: TGCAGTGCGCGGACTAGCGGGAGGGCCACAGATACGCAGTATTTT
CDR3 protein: CSARTSGRATDTQYF

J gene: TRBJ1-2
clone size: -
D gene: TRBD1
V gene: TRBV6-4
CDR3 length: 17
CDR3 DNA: TGTGCCAGCAGCCCCGGGACAGGGTCTCTATTTTTCTATGGCTACACCTTC
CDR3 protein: CASSPGTGSLFFYGYTF

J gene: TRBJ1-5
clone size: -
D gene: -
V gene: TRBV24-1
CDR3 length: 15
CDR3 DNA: TGTGCCACCAGTGATCCCCGCCTGGGCAATCAGCCCCAGCATTTT
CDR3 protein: CATSDPRLGNQPQHF

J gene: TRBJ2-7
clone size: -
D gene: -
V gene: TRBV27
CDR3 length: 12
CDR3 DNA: TGTGCCAGCAGGAGCTTGGGTGGCGAGCAGTACTTC
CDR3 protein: CASRSLGGEQYF

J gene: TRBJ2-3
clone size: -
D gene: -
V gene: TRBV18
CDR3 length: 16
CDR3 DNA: TGTGCCAGCTCCCGCCCTGGTGGTTATAGCACAGATACGCAGTATTTT
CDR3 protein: CASSRPGGYSTDTQYF

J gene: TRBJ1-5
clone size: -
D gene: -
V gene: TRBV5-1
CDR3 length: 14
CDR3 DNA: TGCGCCAGCAGCCCCGATGGGGTCGACCAGCCCCAGCATTTT
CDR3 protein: CASSPDGVDQPQHF

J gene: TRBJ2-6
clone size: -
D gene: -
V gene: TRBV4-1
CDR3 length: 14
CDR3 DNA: TGCGCCAGCAGCCAGCGAGCTGGGGCCAACGTCCTGACTTTC
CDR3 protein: CASSQRAGANVLTF

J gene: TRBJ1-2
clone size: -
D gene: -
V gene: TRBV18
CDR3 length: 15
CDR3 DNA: TGTGCCAGCTCACAGTACGGCAGGGCGGACTATGGCTACACCTTC
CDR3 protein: CASSQYGRADYGYTF

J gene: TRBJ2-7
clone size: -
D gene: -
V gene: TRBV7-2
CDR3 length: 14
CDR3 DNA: TGTGCCAGCAGCTTAGTTCCAGGGAGTGTAGAACAGTACTTC
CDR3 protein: CASSLVPGSVEQYF

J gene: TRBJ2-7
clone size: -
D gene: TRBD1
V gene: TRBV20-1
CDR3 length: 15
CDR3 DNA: TGCAGTGCTCCCGATCTCGGGACAGGGAGCTACGAGCAGTACTTC
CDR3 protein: CSAPDLGTGSYEQYF

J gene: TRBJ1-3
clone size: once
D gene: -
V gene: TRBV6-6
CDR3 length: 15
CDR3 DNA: TGTGCCAGCAGTTCCCCCCAGCTCTCTGGAAACACCATATATTTT
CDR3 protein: CASSSPQLSGNTIYF

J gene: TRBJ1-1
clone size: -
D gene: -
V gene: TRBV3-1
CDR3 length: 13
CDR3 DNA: TGTGCCACCCGCCGGAGCGGCAACACTGAAGCTTTCTTT
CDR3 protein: CATRRSGNTEAFF

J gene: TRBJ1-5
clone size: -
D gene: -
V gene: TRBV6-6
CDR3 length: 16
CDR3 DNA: TGTGCCAGCACCCCAGCCGGACAGCCCTCAGGTCAGCCCCAGCATTTT
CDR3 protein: CASTPAGQPSGQPQHF

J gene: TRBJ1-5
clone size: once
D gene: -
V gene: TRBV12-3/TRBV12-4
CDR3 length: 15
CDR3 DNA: TGTGCCAGCAGTTTAGGTTGGACAGCTCCTAAGGACCAGCATTTT
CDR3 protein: CASSLGWTAPKDQHF

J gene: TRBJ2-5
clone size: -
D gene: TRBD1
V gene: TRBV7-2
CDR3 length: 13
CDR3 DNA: TGTGCCAGCAGTGTGGACAGGGAAGAGACCCAGTACTTC
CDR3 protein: CASSVDREETQYF

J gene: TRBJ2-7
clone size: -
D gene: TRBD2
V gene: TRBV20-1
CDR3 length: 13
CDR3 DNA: TGCAGTGCTAGGGACACGGCGGGGGTCGAGCAGTACTTC
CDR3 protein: CSARDTAGVEQYF

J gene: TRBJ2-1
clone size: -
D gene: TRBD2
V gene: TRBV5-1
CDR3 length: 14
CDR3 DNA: TGCGCCAGCCGCCGAGGACTAGCGGGTGATGAGCAGTTCTTC
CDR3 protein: CASRRGLAGDEQFF

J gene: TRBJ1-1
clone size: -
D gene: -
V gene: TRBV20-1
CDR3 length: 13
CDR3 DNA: TGCAGTGCAGCAATGGCCCTCCGGACTGAAGCTTTCTTT
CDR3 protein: CSAAMALRTEAFF

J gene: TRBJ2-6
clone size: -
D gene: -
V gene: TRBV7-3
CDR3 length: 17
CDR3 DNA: TGTGCCAGCAGCTTAACGAATACAGGGTCTGGGGCCAACGTCCTGACTTTC
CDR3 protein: CASSLTNTGSGANVLTF

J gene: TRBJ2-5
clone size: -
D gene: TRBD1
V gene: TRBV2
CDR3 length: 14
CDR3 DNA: TGTGCCAGCAGCGGAGACAGGGGGCGAGAGACCCAGTACTTC
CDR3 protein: CASSGDRGRETQYF

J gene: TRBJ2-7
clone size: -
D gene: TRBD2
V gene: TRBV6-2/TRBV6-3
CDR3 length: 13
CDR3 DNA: TGTGCCAGCAACCCGGGACTAGTAAGCGAGCAGTACTTC
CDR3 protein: CASNPGLVSEQYF

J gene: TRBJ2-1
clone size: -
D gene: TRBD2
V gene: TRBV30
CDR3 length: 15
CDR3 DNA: TGTGCCTGGAGTCCTCAGCGGGGGGGCAGGAATGAGCAGTTCTTC
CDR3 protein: CAWSPQRGGRNEQFF

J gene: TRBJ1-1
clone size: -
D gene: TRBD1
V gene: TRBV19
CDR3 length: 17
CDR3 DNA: TGTGCCAGTTCGGCCCGAGGACAGGGACCCATGAACACTGAAGCTTTCTTT
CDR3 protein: CASSARGQGPMNTEAFF

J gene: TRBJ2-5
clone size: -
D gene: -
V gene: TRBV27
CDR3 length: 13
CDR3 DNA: TGTGCCAGCAGTTTACAGGCTTCAGGGACCCAGTACTTC
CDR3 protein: CASSLQASGTQYF

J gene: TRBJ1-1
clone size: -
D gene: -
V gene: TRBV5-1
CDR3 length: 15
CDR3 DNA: TGCGCCAGCAGCTCTGGGGCGGCGGGGGGCGCTGAAGCTTTCTTT
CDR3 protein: CASSSGAAGGAEAFF

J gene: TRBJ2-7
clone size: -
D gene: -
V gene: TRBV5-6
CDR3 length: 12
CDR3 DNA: TGTGCCAGCAGCTCGACAGGCTACGAGCAGTACTTC
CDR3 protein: CASSSTGYEQYF

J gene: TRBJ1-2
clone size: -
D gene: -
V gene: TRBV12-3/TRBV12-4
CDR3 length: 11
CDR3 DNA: TGTGCCAGCAGTCCCGGTATTAGCTACACCTTC
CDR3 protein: CASSPGISYTF

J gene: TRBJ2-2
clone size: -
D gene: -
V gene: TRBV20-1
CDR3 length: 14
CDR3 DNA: TGCAGTGCTAGAGGCGCCCCAGCCACCGGGGAGCTGTTTTTT
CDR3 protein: CSARGAPATGELFF

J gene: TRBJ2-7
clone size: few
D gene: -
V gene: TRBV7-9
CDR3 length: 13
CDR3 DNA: TGTGCCAGCAGCTTCACAGGGACCTACGAGCAGTACTTC
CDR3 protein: CASSFTGTYEQYF

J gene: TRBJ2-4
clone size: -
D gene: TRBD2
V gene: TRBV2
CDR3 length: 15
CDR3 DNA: TGTGCCAGCAGGTCCACTAGCGGAGCCAAAAACATTCAGTACTTC
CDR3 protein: CASRSTSGAKNIQYF

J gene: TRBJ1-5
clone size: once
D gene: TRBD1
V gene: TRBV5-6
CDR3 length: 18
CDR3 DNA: TGTGCCAGCAGCCGATACTCCGGACAGGGGATGGTCGATCAGCCCCAGCATTTT
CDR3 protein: CASSRYSGQGMVDQPQHF

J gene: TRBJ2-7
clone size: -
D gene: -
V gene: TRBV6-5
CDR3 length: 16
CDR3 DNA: TGTGCCAGCAGTTTCCGGGACCCAAGAAGCTCCTACGAGCAGTACTTC
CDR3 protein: CASSFRDPRSSYEQYF

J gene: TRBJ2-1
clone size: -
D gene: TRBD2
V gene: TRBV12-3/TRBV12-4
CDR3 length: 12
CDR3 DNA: TGTGCCACCTCTGCTGCAGCGGGGGCCCAGTTCTTC
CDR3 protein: CATSAAAGAQFF

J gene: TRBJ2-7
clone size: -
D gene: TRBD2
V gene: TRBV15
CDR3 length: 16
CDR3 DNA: TGTGCCACCAGCAGAGGCGGCGGGAGTTACTCCTACGAGCAGTACTTC
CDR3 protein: CATSRGGGSYSYEQYF

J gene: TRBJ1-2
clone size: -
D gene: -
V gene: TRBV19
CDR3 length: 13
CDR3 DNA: TGTGCCAGTAGTCGCCCTGACGGATCGGGCTACACCTTC
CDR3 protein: CASSRPDGSGYTF

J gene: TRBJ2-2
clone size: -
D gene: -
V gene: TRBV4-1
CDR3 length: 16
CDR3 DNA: TGCGCCAGCAGCCAAGTAGGGAAAACGAACACCGGGGAGCTGTTTTTT
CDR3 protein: CASSQVGKTNTGELFF

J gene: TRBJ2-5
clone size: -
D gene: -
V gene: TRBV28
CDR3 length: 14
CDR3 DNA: TGTGCCAGCAGGGGCACCACAGAGCAAGAGACCCAGTACTTC
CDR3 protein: CASRGTTEQETQYF

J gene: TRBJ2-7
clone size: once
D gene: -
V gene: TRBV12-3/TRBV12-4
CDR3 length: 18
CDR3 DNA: TGTGCCAGCTCAGAACCCCCCAGGGGCCCTAAATTTTCCTACGAGCAGTACTTC
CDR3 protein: CASSEPPRGPKFSYEQYF

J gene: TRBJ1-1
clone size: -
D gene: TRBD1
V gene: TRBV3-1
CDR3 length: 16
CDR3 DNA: TGTGCCAGCAGCCAGCCGGGACAGGGGAATTCGGCTGAAGCTTTCTTT
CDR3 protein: CASSQPGQGNSAEAFF

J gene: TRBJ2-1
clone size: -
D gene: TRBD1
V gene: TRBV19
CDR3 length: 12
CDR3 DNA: TGTGCCAGTAGACCCACGACAGGGGAGCAGTTCTTC
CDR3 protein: CASRPTTGEQFF

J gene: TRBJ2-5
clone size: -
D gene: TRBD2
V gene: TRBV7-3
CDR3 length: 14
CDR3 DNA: TGTGCCAGCAGCTCTACGGGGGGCCAAGAGACCCAGTACTTC
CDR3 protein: CASSSTGGQETQYF

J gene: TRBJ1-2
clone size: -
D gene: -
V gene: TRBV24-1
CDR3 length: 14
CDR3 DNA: TGTGCCACCAGTGATTTAAACAGGGCCTATGGCTACACCTTC
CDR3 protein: CATSDLNRAYGYTF

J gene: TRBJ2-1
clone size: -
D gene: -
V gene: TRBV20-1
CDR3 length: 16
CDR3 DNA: TGCAGTGCTAGTGACGCCCTTCGGGGGCTGGTTAGTGAGCAGTTCTTC
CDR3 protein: CSASDALRGLVSEQFF

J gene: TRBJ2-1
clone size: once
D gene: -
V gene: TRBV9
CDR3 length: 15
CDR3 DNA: TGTGCCAGCAGCGGGCCGGGGCTGAATTACAATGAGCAGTTCTTC
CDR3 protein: CASSGPGLNYNEQFF